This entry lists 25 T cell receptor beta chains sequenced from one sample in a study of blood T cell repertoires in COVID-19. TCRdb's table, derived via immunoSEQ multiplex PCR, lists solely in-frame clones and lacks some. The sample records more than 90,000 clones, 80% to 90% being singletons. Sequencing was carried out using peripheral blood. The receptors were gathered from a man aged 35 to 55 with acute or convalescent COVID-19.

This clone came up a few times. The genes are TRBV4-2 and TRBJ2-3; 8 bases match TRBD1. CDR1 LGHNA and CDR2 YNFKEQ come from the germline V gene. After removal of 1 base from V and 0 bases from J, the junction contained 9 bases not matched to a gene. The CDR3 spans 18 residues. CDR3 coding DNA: TGTGCCAGCAGCCAAGTGGTTCGGACAGGGCTTAGCACAGATACGCAGTATTTT. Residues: CASSQVVRTGLSTDTQYF.

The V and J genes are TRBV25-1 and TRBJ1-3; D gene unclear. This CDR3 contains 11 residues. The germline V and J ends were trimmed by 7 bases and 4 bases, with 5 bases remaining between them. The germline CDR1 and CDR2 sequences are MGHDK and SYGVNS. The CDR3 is CASTIGNTIYF. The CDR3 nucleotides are TGTGCCAGCACCATCGGAAACACCATATATTTT.

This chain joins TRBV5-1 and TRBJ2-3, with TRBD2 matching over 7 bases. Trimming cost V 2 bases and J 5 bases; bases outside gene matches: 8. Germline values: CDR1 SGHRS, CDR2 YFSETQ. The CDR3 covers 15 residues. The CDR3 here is CASSLSGTRGDTQYF. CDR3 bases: TGCGCCAGCAGCTTAAGCGGGACTCGGGGAGATACGCAGTATTTT.

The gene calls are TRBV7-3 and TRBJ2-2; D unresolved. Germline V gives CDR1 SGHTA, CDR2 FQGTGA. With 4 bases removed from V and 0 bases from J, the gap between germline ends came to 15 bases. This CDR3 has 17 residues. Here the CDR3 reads CASSSPCSHANTGELFF. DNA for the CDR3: TGTGCCAGCAGCTCCCCATGCTCACACGCGAACACCGGGGAGCTGTTTTTT.

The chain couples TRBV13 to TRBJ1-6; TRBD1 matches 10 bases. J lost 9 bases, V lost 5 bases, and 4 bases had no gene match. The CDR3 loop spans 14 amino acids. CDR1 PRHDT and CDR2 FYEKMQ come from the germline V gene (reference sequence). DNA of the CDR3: TGTGCCAGCAGCGCGGACAGGGGGGGTTCACCCCTCCACTTT. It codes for CASSADRGGSPLHF.

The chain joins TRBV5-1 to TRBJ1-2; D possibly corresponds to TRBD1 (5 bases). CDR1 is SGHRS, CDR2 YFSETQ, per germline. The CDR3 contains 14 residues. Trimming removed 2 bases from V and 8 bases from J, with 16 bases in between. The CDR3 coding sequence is TGCGCCAGCAGCTTTACAGGAGGGGTTTGGGGCTACACCTTC. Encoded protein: CASSFTGGVWGYTF.

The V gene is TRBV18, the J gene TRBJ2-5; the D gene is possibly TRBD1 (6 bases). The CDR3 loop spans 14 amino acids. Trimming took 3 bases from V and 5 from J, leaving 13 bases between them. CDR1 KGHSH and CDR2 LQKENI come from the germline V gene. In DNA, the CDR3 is TGTGCCAGCTCACCGTCTCAGGGGCTGGAGACCCAGTACTTC. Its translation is CASSPSQGLETQYF.

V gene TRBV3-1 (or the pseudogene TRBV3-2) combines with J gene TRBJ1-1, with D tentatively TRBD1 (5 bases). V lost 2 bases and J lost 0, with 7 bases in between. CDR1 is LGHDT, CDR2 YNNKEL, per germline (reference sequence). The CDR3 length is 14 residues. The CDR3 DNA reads TGTGCCAGCAGCCAACTGGGGCTGAACACTGAAGCTTTCTTT. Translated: CASSQLGLNTEAFF.

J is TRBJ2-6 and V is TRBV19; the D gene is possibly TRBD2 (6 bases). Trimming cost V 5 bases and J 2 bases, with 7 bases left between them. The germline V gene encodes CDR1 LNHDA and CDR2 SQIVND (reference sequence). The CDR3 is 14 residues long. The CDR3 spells CASSWGAGANVLTF. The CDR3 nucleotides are TGTGCCAGTAGTTGGGGGGCTGGGGCCAACGTCCTGACTTTC.

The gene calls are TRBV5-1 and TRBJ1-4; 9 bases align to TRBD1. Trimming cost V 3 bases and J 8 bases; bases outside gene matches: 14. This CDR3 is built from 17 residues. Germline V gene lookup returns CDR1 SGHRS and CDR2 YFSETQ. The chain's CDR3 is CASSSRQGVISREKLFF. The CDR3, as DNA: TGCGCCAGCAGCTCCCGACAGGGGGTCATATCGAGGGAAAAACTGTTTTTT.

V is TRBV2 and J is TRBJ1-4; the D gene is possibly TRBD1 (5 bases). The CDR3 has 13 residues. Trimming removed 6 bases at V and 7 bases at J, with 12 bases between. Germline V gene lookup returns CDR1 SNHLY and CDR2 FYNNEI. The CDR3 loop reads CASRGQPTEKLFF. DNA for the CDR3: TGTGCCAGCAGGGGGCAGCCCACTGAAAAACTGTTTTTT.

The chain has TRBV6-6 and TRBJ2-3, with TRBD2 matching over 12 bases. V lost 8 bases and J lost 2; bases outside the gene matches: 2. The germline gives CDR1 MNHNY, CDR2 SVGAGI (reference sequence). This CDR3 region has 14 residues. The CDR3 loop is CASRLAGATDTQYF. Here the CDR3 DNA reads TGTGCCAGCCGACTAGCGGGGGCCACAGATACGCAGTATTTT.

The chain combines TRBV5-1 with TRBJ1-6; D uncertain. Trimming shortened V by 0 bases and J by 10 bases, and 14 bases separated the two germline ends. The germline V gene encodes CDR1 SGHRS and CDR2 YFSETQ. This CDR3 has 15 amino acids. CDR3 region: CASSLVHPAESPLHF. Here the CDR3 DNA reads TGCGCCAGCAGCTTGGTACACCCGGCGGAATCACCCCTCCACTTT.

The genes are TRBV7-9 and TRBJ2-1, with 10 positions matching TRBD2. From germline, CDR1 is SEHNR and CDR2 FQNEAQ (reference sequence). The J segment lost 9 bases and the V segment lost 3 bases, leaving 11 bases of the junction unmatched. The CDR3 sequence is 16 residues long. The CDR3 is CASSLMVAGGKGEQFF. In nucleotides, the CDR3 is TGTGCCAGCAGCTTGATGGTAGCGGGGGGAAAGGGTGAGCAGTTCTTC.

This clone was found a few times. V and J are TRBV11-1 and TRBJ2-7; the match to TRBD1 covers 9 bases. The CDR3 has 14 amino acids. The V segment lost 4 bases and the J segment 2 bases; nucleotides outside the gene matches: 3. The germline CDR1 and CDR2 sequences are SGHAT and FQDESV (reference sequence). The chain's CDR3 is CASSSRTGAYEQYF. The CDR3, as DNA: TGTGCCAGCAGCTCCAGGACAGGGGCCTACGAGCAGTACTTC.

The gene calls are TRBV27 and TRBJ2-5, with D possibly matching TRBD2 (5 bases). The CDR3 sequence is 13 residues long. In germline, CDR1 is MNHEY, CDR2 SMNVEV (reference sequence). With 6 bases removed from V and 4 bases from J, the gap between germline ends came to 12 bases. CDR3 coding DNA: TGTGCCAGCAGCCCCGGTGGGAGAGAGACCCAGTACTTC. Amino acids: CASSPGGRETQYF.

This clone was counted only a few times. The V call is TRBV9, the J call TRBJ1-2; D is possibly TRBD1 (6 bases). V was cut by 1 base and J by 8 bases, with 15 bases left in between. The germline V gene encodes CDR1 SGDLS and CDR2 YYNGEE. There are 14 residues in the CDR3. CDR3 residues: CASSVLRGRGGYTF. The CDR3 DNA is TGTGCCAGCAGCGTACTCAGGGGCCGAGGGGGCTACACCTTC.

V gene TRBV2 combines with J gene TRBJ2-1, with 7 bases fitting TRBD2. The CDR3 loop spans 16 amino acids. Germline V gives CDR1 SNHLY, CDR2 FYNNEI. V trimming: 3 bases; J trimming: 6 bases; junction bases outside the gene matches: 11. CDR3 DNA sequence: TGTGCCAGCAGTGACCCCGGAGGGAGGGAGATCAATGAGCAGTTCTTC. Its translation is CASSDPGGREINEQFF.

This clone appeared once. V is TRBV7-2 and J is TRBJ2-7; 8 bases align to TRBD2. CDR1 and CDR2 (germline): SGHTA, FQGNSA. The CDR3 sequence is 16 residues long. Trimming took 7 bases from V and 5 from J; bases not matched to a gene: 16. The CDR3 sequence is CASTPGGGRLGHEQYF. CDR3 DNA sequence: TGTGCCAGCACCCCAGGCGGGGGGCGCTTAGGGCACGAGCAGTACTTC.

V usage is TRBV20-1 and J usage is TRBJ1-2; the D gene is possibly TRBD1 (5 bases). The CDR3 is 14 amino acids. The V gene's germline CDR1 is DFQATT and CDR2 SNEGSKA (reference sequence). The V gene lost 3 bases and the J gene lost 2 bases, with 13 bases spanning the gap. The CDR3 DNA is TGCAGTGCTAGTTCCCGGGGGGTCAACTATGGCTACACCTTC. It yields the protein CSASSRGVNYGYTF.

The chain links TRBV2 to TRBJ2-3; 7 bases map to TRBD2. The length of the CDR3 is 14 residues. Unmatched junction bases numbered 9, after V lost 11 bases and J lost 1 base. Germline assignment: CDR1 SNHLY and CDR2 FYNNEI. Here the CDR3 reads CACKMGGGTDTQYF. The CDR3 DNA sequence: TGTGCCTGCAAGATGGGGGGGGGCACAGATACGCAGTATTTT.

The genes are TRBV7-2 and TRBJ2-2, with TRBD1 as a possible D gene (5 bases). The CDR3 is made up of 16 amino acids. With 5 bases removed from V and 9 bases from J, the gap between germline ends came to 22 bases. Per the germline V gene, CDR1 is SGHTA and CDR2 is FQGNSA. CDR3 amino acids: CASSRRSLRDHRELFF. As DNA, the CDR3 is TGTGCCAGCAGCAGGCGATCACTCAGGGATCACCGGGAGCTGTTTTTT.

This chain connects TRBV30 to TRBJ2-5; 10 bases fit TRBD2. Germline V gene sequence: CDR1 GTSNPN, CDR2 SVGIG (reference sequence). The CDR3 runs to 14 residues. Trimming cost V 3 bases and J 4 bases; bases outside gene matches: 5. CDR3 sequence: CAWRASGRGETQYF. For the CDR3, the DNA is TGTGCCTGGAGAGCTAGCGGGAGAGGAGAGACCCAGTACTTC.

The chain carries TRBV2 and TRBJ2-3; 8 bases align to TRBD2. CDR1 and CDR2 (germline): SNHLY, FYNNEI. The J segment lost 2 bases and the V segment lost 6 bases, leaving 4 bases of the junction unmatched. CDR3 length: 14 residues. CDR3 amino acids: CASRKRGTTDTQYF. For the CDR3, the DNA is TGTGCCAGCAGAAAGCGGGGGACCACAGATACGCAGTATTTT.

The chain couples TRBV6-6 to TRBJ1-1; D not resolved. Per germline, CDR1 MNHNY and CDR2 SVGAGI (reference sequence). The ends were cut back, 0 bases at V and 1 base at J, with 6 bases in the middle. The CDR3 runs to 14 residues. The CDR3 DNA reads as TGTGCCAGCAGTTACTCGATGGCGAACACTGAAGCTTTCTTT. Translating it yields CASSYSMANTEAFF.